A selection of T cell receptor beta chains follows, all from one sample in a study of T cells after yellow fever vaccination. TCRdb re-analysed the 5' RACE reads in MiXCR, keeping a single row per CDR3 protein. There are about 550,000 distinct CDR3 sequences in the sample; roughly a fifth occur only once, and 13% to 15% lies in the top ten. This specimen consisted of PBMCs, obtained 15 days after the yellow fever booster vaccination. These receptor sequences come from a man aged 25 to 45 who received the YFV17D yellow fever vaccine. Both conserved end residues are trimmed from each CDR3.

V gene: TRBV7-2; J gene: TRBJ2-7; CDR3 protein: ASSFIKRAAREQY
V gene: TRBV19; J gene: TRBJ1-5; CDR3 protein: ASNGPANQPQH
V gene: TRBV5-1; J gene: TRBJ2-7; CDR3 protein: ASRKAGGEEQY
V gene: TRBV7-3; J gene: TRBJ2-1; CDR3 protein: ASSLRWSNFRRGSYNEQF
V gene: TRBV15; J gene: TRBJ2-3; CDR3 protein: ATSTSRVQSSTDTQY
V gene: TRBV5-1; J gene: TRBJ2-1; CDR3 protein: ASSWTLSYNEQF
V gene: TRBV15; J gene: TRBJ2-5; CDR3 protein: ATSSETWVTQY
V gene: TRBV5-1; J gene: TRBJ2-7; CDR3 protein: ASSLGYGGGSYEQY
V gene: TRBV12-2; J gene: TRBJ1-3; CDR3 protein: ASRLAPQGLTSGNTIY
V gene: TRBV3-1; J gene: TRBJ2-7; CDR3 protein: ASSPGLAGVFYEQY
V gene: TRBV27; J gene: TRBJ1-1; CDR3 protein: ASSPGTAEAF
V gene: TRBV12-3/TRBV12-4; J gene: TRBJ2-3; CDR3 protein: ASSFPPTDTQY
V gene: TRBV5-1; J gene: TRBJ2-7; CDR3 protein: ASSGGTTRRGREQY
V gene: TRBV18; J gene: TRBJ2-1; CDR3 protein: ASSYTSGRAYNEQF
V gene: TRBV20-1; J gene: TRBJ2-2; CDR3 protein: SASWRDGTGELF
V gene: TRBV27; J gene: TRBJ1-1; CDR3 protein: ASSTSTVNTEAF
V gene: TRBV4-1; J gene: TRBJ1-2; CDR3 protein: ASSGPTGHTNYGYT
V gene: TRBV12-3/TRBV12-4; J gene: TRBJ2-3; CDR3 protein: ASSLGIGTDTQY
V gene: TRBV7-3; J gene: TRBJ2-2; CDR3 protein: ASSLEGLSPGELF
V gene: TRBV30; J gene: TRBJ2-1; CDR3 protein: ASRRGRRLGSSYNEQF
V gene: TRBV18; J gene: TRBJ1-5; CDR3 protein: ASSGRAFDQPQH
V gene: TRBV7-3; J gene: TRBJ2-3; CDR3 protein: ASSREGGTDTQY
V gene: TRBV7-9; J gene: TRBJ2-7; CDR3 protein: ASSLEGQPSYEQY
V gene: TRBV3-1; J gene: TRBJ2-3; CDR3 protein: ASSQLDTQY
V gene: TRBV7-8; J gene: TRBJ2-7; CDR3 protein: ASSPMGQTYEQY
V gene: TRBV12-3/TRBV12-4; J gene: TRBJ2-7; CDR3 protein: ASSSRLAGKYEQY
V gene: TRBV20-1; J gene: TRBJ2-1; CDR3 protein: SARGPVSNEQF
V gene: TRBV6-2/TRBV6-3; J gene: TRBJ2-1; CDR3 protein: ASRHPGLAGVEQF
V gene: TRBV6-1; J gene: TRBJ1-1; CDR3 protein: ASSPSSGQGNTEAF
V gene: TRBV6-5; J gene: TRBJ2-7; CDR3 protein: ASSYSGLAGVVGEQY
V gene: TRBV27; J gene: TRBJ2-7; CDR3 protein: ASSLSTAIPPYEQY
V gene: TRBV7-2; J gene: TRBJ2-7; CDR3 protein: ASSRGAGSYEQY
V gene: TRBV7-9; J gene: TRBJ2-4; CDR3 protein: ASSLVEASWQY
V gene: TRBV29-1; J gene: TRBJ2-5; CDR3 protein: SLRVGETQY
V gene: TRBV10-3; J gene: TRBJ1-1; CDR3 protein: AIGWNTEAF
V gene: TRBV20-1; J gene: TRBJ2-7; CDR3 protein: SATGNHYEQY
V gene: TRBV7-9; J gene: TRBJ2-5; CDR3 protein: ASSHKGLAGLETQY
V gene: TRBV10-3; J gene: TRBJ2-3; CDR3 protein: AIRASGGSTDTQY
V gene: TRBV29-1; J gene: TRBJ2-1; CDR3 protein: SVDPESTSAVNEQF
V gene: TRBV11-3; J gene: TRBJ2-1; CDR3 protein: ASSPGARGSSYNEQF
V gene: TRBV20-1; J gene: TRBJ1-3; CDR3 protein: SASRTRRIGSGNTIY
V gene: TRBV14; J gene: TRBJ2-3; CDR3 protein: ASSQDRTSGGDTQY
V gene: TRBV7-6; J gene: TRBJ2-2; CDR3 protein: ASSEGQYTGELF
V gene: TRBV6-5; J gene: TRBJ1-3; CDR3 protein: ASSSPPGSGNTIY
V gene: TRBV5-1; J gene: TRBJ2-3; CDR3 protein: ASSLAVTGGGTDTQY
V gene: TRBV10-2; J gene: TRBJ2-7; CDR3 protein: ASSELAGENLSSYEQY
V gene: TRBV20-1; J gene: TRBJ2-1; CDR3 protein: RCSGGYNEQF
V gene: TRBV27; J gene: TRBJ2-7; CDR3 protein: ASSPLGYMAEQY
V gene: TRBV6-2/TRBV6-3; J gene: TRBJ1-1; CDR3 protein: ATAQMNTEAF
V gene: TRBV29-1; J gene: TRBJ2-3; CDR3 protein: SATGGDPDTQY
V gene: TRBV18; J gene: TRBJ2-1; CDR3 protein: ASSPSGGVQF
V gene: TRBV25-1; J gene: TRBJ1-2; CDR3 protein: ASSFQTGGGIYGYT
V gene: TRBV7-2; J gene: TRBJ2-1; CDR3 protein: ASSLGVAGSYNEQF
V gene: TRBV5-1; J gene: TRBJ1-2; CDR3 protein: ASSFQGAEGYT
V gene: TRBV3-1; J gene: TRBJ1-4; CDR3 protein: ASSQVEKLF